Detailed here is one TCR beta chain. There is no known antigen for this receptor. No much larger clone is present one base from it, and per-base qualities are unavailable. The sample originates from a study of cytomegalovirus exposure and HLA in healthy donors (dated by TCRdb to the late 2010s). For the wider study: An earlier analysis of about 530 of the donors reported about 280 Gb of sequence data and 95 million to 130 million unique TCR beta sequences obtained from about 170 million T cells. Roughly 300 gigabases of sequencing data and approximately 92 million unique TCR sequences made up an early release that covered fewer than 650 HLA-typed donors. Of the roughly 400 genotyped donors, 81% fell in the genetic ancestry cluster associated with self-reported Caucasian donors. The study was designed to test whether signatures of past pathogen exposure could be identified by cataloging public T cell receptors. The study profiled the T cell repertoires of 666 subjects by immunosequencing and related them to cytomegalovirus serostatus. Besides the first cohort of under 700 subjects, a separate validation cohort made up of 120 different subjects was used. High-throughput TCR immunosequencing, statistical association of individual TCRs with disease status, and machine learning were combined to predict cytomegalovirus infection status. A later analysis re-analyzed previously published TCR beta repertoires from about 600 donors and added high-resolution HLA genotyping to study TCR occurrence patterns. Rather than drawing on any new phenotypic data, the later analysis identified candidate immune exposures from TCR beta sequences and the way those sequences occurred across donors. An earlier analysis of some 500 of the donors used high-throughput TCR beta sequencing to judge whether each TCR beta V gene segment behaved as functional or pseudogenic. Donor age, sex, ethnicity and CMV serostatus were compiled together with the repertoire data. In a later genetic analysis, genome-wide SNP genotypes for about three fifths of the 666 donors were used, and that subset was treated as a discovery cohort. Every discovery cohort repertoire had been produced on one sequencing platform. Class I and class II HLA loci were covered by the typing at four-digit resolution. Typing coverage varied by locus: roughly 629-630 donors for A, B, C, DRB1 and DQB1; roughly 510 for DQA1; some 610 for DPA1; approximately 490 for DPB1. A few DR-DQ haplotypes were treated as single units for association and clustering because of strong linkage in the cohort. On average, 235,054 unique TCR beta nucleotide sequences were sequenced per donor among 398 genotyped donors of the cohort, with roughly 20% of those sequences being non-productive. Broad study findings and their caveats: In this cohort, only TCR beta chains were sequenced, and detectable features were limited by the absence of alpha or paired-chain data. Some IMGT-functional V segments, including TRBV6-2 and TRBV6-3, could not be distinguished by the 87-base-pair reads and were therefore excluded. In vitro tests confirmed that three of the cytomegalovirus-associated TCR beta chains recognize cytomegalovirus antigens. Linkage disequilibrium might explain the correlated functional status among segregating V segments, but an unknown experimental factor could not be excluded. In an earlier analysis of around 600 of the donors, most TCR beta V segments were observed in productive rearrangements about 90% or about 30% of the time, broadly matching IMGT annotations. In a later genetic analysis, a missense DCLRE1C variant was associated with V-gene and J-gene trimming of TCR beta chains, and the association was replicated in an independent cohort. According to a later analysis, TCR association rates differed among HLA loci, with DRB1 alleles showing the most associated TCRs and HLA-C alleles showing the fewest. Immune exposure information for the cohort was limited to CMV serostatus. Most TCR sequences were seen in very few donors, while some public TCRs were found in many individuals. The classifier was reported to diagnose cytomegalovirus status with high specificity and sensitivity in both the original and validation cohorts. In the study, approximately 160 TCR beta chains were listed as associated with cytomegalovirus. Sequencing depth was assumed to be roughly uniform across donors in the presence/absence analyses, though that assumption may not hold. According to a later genetic analysis, donors in an Asian-associated ancestry cluster had fewer N-insertions in productive TCRs than the approximately 670-donor mean. Specific HLA alleles were associated with 16,951 TCR beta sequences at a false discovery rate of 0.05 in a later analysis. Assigning TCR associations to individual alleles was difficult when HLA alleles, especially DR and DQ, strongly co-occurred. In a later analysis, HLA-associated TCR beta chains showed more clonal expansion and lower generation probabilities than non-associated chains that were equally common. A further reported finding was that TCR beta sequences accurately predicted the HLA-A and HLA-B alleles for most subjects in the first cohort. A cluster of highly shared sequence variants was judged likely to be a technical artifact of the sequencing pipeline. Because counts were too low, seventeen rarely observed V segments, including chromosome 9 orphons, were excluded from the earlier analysis of 500 to 700 of the donors. In a later analysis, most CMV-associated TCR beta chains were found to appear HLA-restricted, with HLA associations seemingly driven largely by CMV exposure. A later analysis reported that several top co-occurrence clusters appeared linked to parvovirus B19, influenza, CMV and Epstein-Barr virus. The authors suggested that the approach could potentially be extended to other disease states and immunological phenotypes. HLA typing was unavailable for some donors at each locus, so association tests used only the typed subset.

Libraries were built with the immunoSEQ multiplex PCR assay. For the multiplex PCR, a mixture combining 60 forward primers for TCR Vbeta segments and 13 reverse primers for TCR Jbeta segments was used. Amplification of the CDR3 region of rearranged TCR beta genes was performed with a multiplex PCR assay on genomic DNA. On the Illumina HiSeq System, the amplified TCR beta libraries were sequenced as 87-base-pair reads. Concerning the study's data processing: Across the 640 or so repertoires, a later analysis counted tens of millions of unique TCR beta chains, roughly 11 million of which were shared by at least two donors. Raw reads were error-corrected and collapsed into unique sequences with a nearest-neighbor algorithm that merged closely related sequences to remove PCR and sequencing errors. To assign V, D and J gene segments, CDR3 sequences were aligned to IMGT reference sequences. For a sequence to be retained, a match of at least six nucleotides was required to both a V gene segment and a J gene segment. A rearrangement counted as productive if the CDR3 had no stop codons and remained in frame with V and J, and every other rearrangement counted as non-productive. CDR3 was defined by IMGT convention, running from the second conserved V-encoded cysteine to the conserved J-encoded phenylalanine. The earlier analysis of about 500 of the donors excluded sequences that lacked an unambiguous match to a single V gene segment. In an earlier analysis of about 590 of the donors, a V segment was called functional when productive rearrangements were above 56.7%, and segregating when the standard deviation between donors exceeded 5%. A statistical classification framework was built to diagnose cytomegalovirus status from the catalog of TCR beta chain sequences. In a later analysis, V and J genes were assigned by comparing TCR nucleotide sequences against IMGT/GENE-DB human TR gene sequences. A later analysis assigned CDR3 sequences and most-parsimonious VDJ recombination scenarios with the TCRdist pipeline. In a later analysis, each TCR beta chain was defined by its CDR3 amino acid sequence together with its V-gene family, and reads without a unique V-gene family were excluded. As a way to deal with suspected cross-contamination and a sequencing artifact, a later analysis dropped nearly 600 nucleotide sequences that were highly shared and had low generation probability. A later analysis calculated a clonal expansion index for each public chain from normalized within-repertoire ranks of inferred template counts. In a later analysis, generation probabilities were computed with a VDJ recombination model fitted to out-of-frame rearrangements, and the resulting probabilities were checked against IGoR. In a later analysis, TCR-TCR, TCR-HLA and TCR-CMV co-occurrence was scored with hypergeometric tests, and a repertoire-size bias correction was applied to TCR pairs. In a later analysis, false discovery rates were estimated by permuting HLA or CMV assignments 20 times. In a later analysis, co-occurring TCRs were grouped with DBSCAN, and TCRdist sequence similarity was added when clustering was performed within HLA-allele-positive subsets. Co-occurrence clustering excluded repertoires with fewer than 30,000 or more than 120,000 public chains, plus five with anomalous nucleotide sharing. Held by TCRdb, this immuneACCESS table contains in-frame sequences only and omits some clones. Under half of the omission traces to an unresolved V gene where checked; the cause of the rest is unknown. V, J and clone size derive from that table, while D and trimming were established from the DNA sequence. This sample has 160,000 or so clones in its table, and roughly 79% of those were observed once. The ten largest clonotypes hold 4.9% of the sample.

CDR1 and CDR2 are read off the germline V gene as WSHSY and SAAADI. From the cysteine through the phenylalanine, the CDR3 covers 17 amino acids. Only CDR3 DNA remains: 51 bases, in frame from the first base. Between the V and J ends, shortened by 2 bases and 1 base respectively, the junction contains 18 bases. The cohort comprised approximately 700 healthy bone marrow donors. All cohort members were sampled while nominally healthy, although unrecorded immune exposures were likely present. The donor was CMV seropositive and was included in the group of 250 to 300 seropositive cohort members. Each donor provided a peripheral blood sample, and peripheral blood mononuclear cells were used for TCR beta sequencing. The Qiagen DNeasy Blood Extraction Kit was used to extract genomic DNA from the blood cell samples.

The TCR sequence derives from a woman aged 18-30 years in good health and CMV-seropositive. The rearrangement joined TRBV10-2 to TRBJ2-7, and TRBD1 may be the D gene, going by 5 matching bases. Specimen: PBMCs. This receptor has the CDR3 CASSEPELGLISYEQYF. The DNA sequence is as follows: TGCGCCAGCAGTGAGCCAGAGTTGGGGCTAATATCCTACGAGCAGTACTTC.